A single sample is the source of the 18 T cell receptor beta chains below, sequenced in a study of cytomegalovirus exposure and HLA in healthy donors. Assay used: immunoSEQ multiplex PCR; TCRdb lists only in-frame clones, some missing. The repertoire has about 360,000 clones, 75% to 90% of them found once; the top ten carry 0.65% to 0.95%. Sample: PBMCs. Receptors originate from a woman aged 18-29 years in good health and CMV-seronegative.

V usage is TRBV5-1 and J usage is TRBJ2-1; TRBD2 agrees at 11 bases. V gave up 0 bases and J gave up 8 bases; unmatched junction bases: 10. This CDR3 spans 17 amino acids. CDR1 is SGHRS and CDR2 is YFSETQ in the germline V gene. CDR3 protein: CASSLDLAGGPIYEQFF. The CDR3 nucleotides are TGCGCCAGCAGCTTGGATTTAGCGGGGGGGCCTATTTATGAGCAGTTCTTC.

This chain links TRBV11-2 with TRBJ1-3; possible D gene TRBD1, 6 bases. Germline V gene data show CDR1 as SGHAT and CDR2 as FQNNGV. The CDR3 is 15 residues long. V lost 5 bases and J lost 2, with 13 bases in between. DNA of the CDR3: TGTGCCAGCAGCCGTAGTTACAGGGCTGGAAACACCATATATTTT. It encodes CASSRSYRAGNTIYF.

A note on this clone: Distinct nucleotide sequences in the sample also encode this CDR3. This chain uses TRBV27 with TRBJ2-7, with 7 positions matching TRBD1. The CDR3 spans 14 residues. Losses at the gene ends were 3 bases for V and 1 base for J; bases not matched to a gene: 3. From germline, CDR1 is MNHEY and CDR2 SMNVEV (reference sequence). DNA for the CDR3: TGTGCCAGCAGTTTGACAGGGTCTTCCTACGAGCAGTACTTC. This translates into CASSLTGSSYEQYF.

J is TRBJ2-7 and V is TRBV15; 8 nucleotides match TRBD2. Germline values: CDR1 LNHNV, CDR2 YYDKDF (reference sequence). J was trimmed by 5 bases and V by 0 bases; bases with no gene match: 6. This CDR3 has 15 amino acids. The CDR3 is CATSRERGGSHEQYF. The DNA of the CDR3 is TGTGCCACCAGCAGAGAACGGGGGGGCTCTCACGAGCAGTACTTC.

The chain has TRBV28 and TRBJ2-7; 8 bases align to TRBD1. The CDR3 runs 15 residues. J lost 1 base, V lost 6 bases, and 8 bases had no gene match. From germline, CDR1 is MDHEN and CDR2 SYDVKM. CDR3 DNA: TGTGCCAGCAGAACCCCCGGGACAGGTTCCTACGAGCAGTACTTC. Its protein is CASRTPGTGSYEQYF.

J is TRBJ2-7 and V is TRBV5-4; TRBD2 matches 10 bases. This CDR3 is 15 amino acids long. V trimming: 1 base; J trimming: 2 bases; junction bases outside the gene matches: 3. Germline CDR1 reads SGHNT; CDR2 reads YYREEE (reference sequence). CDR3 residues: CASSLKGLAAYEQYF. CDR3 DNA: TGTGCCAGCAGCTTGAAAGGACTAGCGGCCTACGAGCAGTACTTC.

This sequence joins TRBV28 and TRBJ1-2, with D uncertain. Germline V gene sequence: CDR1 MDHEN, CDR2 SYDVKM. The CDR3 runs 14 residues. Deletions cut 2 bases from V and 4 bases from J, with 11 bases between. The CDR3 loop is CASSLRVEGYGYTF. The CDR3, as DNA: TGTGCCAGCAGTTTAAGAGTGGAGGGCTATGGCTACACCTTC.

The chain is built from TRBV4-1 and TRBJ1-4; D is unclear. V was cut by 1 base and J by 7 bases, with 16 bases left in between. The CDR3 is made up of 16 amino acids. Germline V gene lookup returns CDR1 MGHRA and CDR2 YSYEKL. DNA of the CDR3: TGCGCCAGCAGCCAAGTGTCGGGGTTATCTCTTGAAAAACTGTTTTTT. Translated, it gives CASSQVSGLSLEKLFF.

The rearrangement links TRBV27 to TRBJ2-3; 7 bases are shared with TRBD2. The V and J ends lost 1 base and 1 base, in that order; junction bases with no gene match: 8. Germline CDR1 reads MNHEY; CDR2 reads SMNVEV (reference sequence). This CDR3 contains 17 residues. The CDR3 loop reads CASSLLGLAEGTDTQYF. DNA of the CDR3: TGTGCCAGCAGTTTATTAGGGCTAGCGGAAGGCACAGATACGCAGTATTTT.

The chain combines TRBV5-1 with TRBJ1-2; 7 bases fit TRBD1. Germline-derived CDR1 and CDR2 are SGHRS and YFSETQ. CDR3 size: 13 residues. V lost 6 bases and J lost 6; bases outside the gene matches: 8. For the CDR3, the DNA is TGCGCCAGCACCGGGACAGCGGAGAATGGCTACACCTTC. It codes for CASTGTAENGYTF.

The chain links TRBV7-6 to TRBJ2-1; TRBD2 matches 11 bases. The V segment lost 4 bases and the J segment 4 bases; nucleotides outside the gene matches: 6. The CDR3 is made up of 16 amino acids. CDR1 SGHVS and CDR2 FNYEAQ come from the germline V gene. CDR3 sequence (DNA): TGTGCCAGCAGCTCCTCCGGGACTAGCGGATACAATGAGCAGTTCTTC. It specifies CASSSSGTSGYNEQFF.

The chain is built from TRBV5-1 and TRBJ1-1; 11 bases agree with TRBD1. The germline CDR1 and CDR2 sequences are SGHRS and YFSETQ. The CDR3 is 15 amino acids. V lost 1 base, J lost 4 bases, and 3 bases stayed unmatched. The CDR3 nucleotides are TGCGCCAGCAGCTTGTCTGGGACAGGGGGCACTGAAGCTTTCTTT. It codes for CASSLSGTGGTEAFF.

The V gene is TRBV7-9, the J gene TRBJ2-3; 9 bases are shared with TRBD1. V shed 3 bases and J 3 bases; nucleotides not matched to a gene: 7. This CDR3 region has 16 residues. The V gene's germline CDR1 is SEHNR and CDR2 FQNEAQ (reference sequence). The CDR3 reads CASSLSPGQGTDTQYF. The CDR3 DNA reads as TGTGCCAGCAGCTTGTCGCCGGGACAGGGTACAGATACGCAGTATTTT.

The chain employs TRBV5-1 and TRBJ1-4; TRBD1 matches at 10 bases. V lost 1 base, J lost 7 bases, and 7 bases stayed unmatched. The CDR3 totals 16 residues. Looked up from germline, CDR1 is SGHRS and CDR2 is YFSETQ. CDR3 DNA: TGCGCCAGCAGCTTGTTAACAGGGGACAGGGGTGAAAAACTGTTTTTT. It specifies CASSLLTGDRGEKLFF.

The genes are TRBV14 and TRBJ2-7; D is possibly TRBD2 (5 bases). CDR1 is SGHDN and CDR2 is FVKESK in the germline V gene. The CDR3 consists of 14 residues. V lost 4 bases to trimming and J lost 7 bases, with 17 bases between them. The CDR3 DNA sequence: TGTGCCAGCAGCCTAGCGAATAGAGGGAAGGAGCAGTACTTC. It codes for CASSLANRGKEQYF.

The gene calls are TRBV14 and TRBJ1-4; 7 bases fit TRBD1. The CDR3 is 15 residues long. Germline V gene data show CDR1 as SGHDN and CDR2 as FVKESK. V shed 3 bases, J shed 7 bases, and the junction held 8 bases outside the gene matches. The CDR3 DNA reads as TGTGCCAGCAGCCAGACAGGGTTTGGTGGTGAAAAACTGTTTTTT. It yields the protein CASSQTGFGGEKLFF.

The rearrangement uses TRBV10-3 and TRBJ2-5; the match to TRBD2 covers 7 bases. This CDR3 has 12 residues. Per the germline V gene, CDR1 is ENHRY and CDR2 is SYGVKD. The trim removed 6 bases at V and 4 bases at J, leaving 2 bases unmatched. CDR3 nucleotide sequence: TGTGCCATCAGAAGGGAGGGAGAGACCCAGTACTTC. It yields the protein CAIRREGETQYF.

This clone came up a few times. V and J are TRBV27 and TRBJ1-2; no reliable D call. Germline CDR1 is MNHEY and CDR2 is SMNVEV (reference sequence). V was trimmed by 2 bases and J by 0 bases, leaving 4 bases between them. The CDR3 spans 13 residues. The CDR3 DNA reads as TGTGCCAGCAGTTTAGAGGCTAACTATGGCTACACCTTC. Protein product: CASSLEANYGYTF.